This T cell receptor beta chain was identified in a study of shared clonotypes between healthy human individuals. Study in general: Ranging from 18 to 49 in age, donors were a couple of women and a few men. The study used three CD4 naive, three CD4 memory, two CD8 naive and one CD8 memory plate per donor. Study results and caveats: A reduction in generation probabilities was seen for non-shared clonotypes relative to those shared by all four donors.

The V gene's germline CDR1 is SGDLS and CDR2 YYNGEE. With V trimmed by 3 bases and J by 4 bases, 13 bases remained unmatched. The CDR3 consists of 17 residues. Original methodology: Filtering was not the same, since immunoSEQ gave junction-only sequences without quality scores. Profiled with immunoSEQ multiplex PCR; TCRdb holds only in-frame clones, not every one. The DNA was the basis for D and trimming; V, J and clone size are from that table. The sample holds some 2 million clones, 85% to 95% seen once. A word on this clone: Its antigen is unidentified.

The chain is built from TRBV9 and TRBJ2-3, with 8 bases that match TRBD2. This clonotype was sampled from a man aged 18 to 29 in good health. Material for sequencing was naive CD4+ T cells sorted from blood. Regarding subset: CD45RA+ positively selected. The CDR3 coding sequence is TGTGCCAGCAGCGCTCTTTACGGGGGGGCCTCCTCAGATACGCAGTATTTT. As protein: CASSALYGGASSDTQYF.